This TCR beta chain is drawn from a study of siplizumab effects on memory and regulatory T cells. The study, taken as a whole, reports: The study found naive T cells seemingly more diverse than memory cells and seemingly major alloresponse contributors.

On this clone itself: The target antigen is unknown.

Germline CDR1 reads SNHLY; CDR2 reads FYNNEI. The CDR3 loop spans 13 amino acids. V lost 10 bases to trimming and J lost 5 bases, with 18 bases between them. Assay: immunoSEQ multiplex PCR; the TCRdb copy retains only in-frame clones and omits some. This sample yields nearly 85,000 clones, of which 95% are seen a single time; approximately 17% belongs to the top ten. The source is a human donor in good health. Source material: CD8+ T cells sorted from blood. V is TRBV2 and J is TRBJ2-7; the D is unclear. CDR3 sequence (DNA): TGTGCCACCTGGGCAGGTTTCGCGAACGAGCAGTACTTC. Translated: CATWAGFANEQYF. Together with reference TRBV2 and TRBJ2-7, the CDR3 gives the full variable domain: EPEVTQTPSHQVTQMGQEVILRCVPISNHLYFYWYRQILGQKVEFLVSFYNNEISEKSEIFDDQFSVERPDGSNFTLKIRSTKLEDSAMYFCATWAGFANEQYFGPGTRLTVT.